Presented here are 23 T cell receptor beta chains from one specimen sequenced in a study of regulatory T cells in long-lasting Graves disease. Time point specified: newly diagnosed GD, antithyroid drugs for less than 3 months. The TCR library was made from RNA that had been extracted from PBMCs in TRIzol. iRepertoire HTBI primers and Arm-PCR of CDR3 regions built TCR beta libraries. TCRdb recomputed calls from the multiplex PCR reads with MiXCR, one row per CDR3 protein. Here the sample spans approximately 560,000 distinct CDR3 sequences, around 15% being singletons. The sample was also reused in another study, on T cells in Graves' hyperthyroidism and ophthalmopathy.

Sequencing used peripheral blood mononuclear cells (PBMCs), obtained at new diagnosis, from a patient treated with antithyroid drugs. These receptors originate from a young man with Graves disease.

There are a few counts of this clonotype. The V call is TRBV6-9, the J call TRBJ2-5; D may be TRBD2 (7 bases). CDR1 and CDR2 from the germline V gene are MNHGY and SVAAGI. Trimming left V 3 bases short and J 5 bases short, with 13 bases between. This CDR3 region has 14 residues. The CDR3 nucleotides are TGTGCCAGCAGTTACGGGGGGCCGTGGGAGACCCAGTACTTC. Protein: CASSYGGPWETQYF.

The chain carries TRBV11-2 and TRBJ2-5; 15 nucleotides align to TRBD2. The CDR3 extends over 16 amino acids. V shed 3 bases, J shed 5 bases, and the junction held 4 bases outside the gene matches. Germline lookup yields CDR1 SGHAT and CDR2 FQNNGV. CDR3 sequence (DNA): TGTGCCAGCAGCTTCGCTGGACTAGCGGGAGGGGAGACCCAGTACTTC. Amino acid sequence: CASSFAGLAGGETQYF.

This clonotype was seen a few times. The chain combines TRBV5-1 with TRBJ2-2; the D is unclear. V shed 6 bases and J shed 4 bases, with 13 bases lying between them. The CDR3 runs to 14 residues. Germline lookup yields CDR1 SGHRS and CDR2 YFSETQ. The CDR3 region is CASTVRNPTGELFF. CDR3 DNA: TGCGCCAGCACCGTGCGGAACCCCACCGGGGAGCTGTTTTTT.

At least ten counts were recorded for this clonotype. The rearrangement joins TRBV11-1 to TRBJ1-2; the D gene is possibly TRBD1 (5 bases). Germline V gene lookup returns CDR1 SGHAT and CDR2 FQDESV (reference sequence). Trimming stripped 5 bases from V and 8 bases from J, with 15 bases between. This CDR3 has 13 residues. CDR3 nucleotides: TGTGCCAGCAGCCGGCCAGGGCACGGAGGCTACACCTTC. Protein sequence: CASSRPGHGGYTF.

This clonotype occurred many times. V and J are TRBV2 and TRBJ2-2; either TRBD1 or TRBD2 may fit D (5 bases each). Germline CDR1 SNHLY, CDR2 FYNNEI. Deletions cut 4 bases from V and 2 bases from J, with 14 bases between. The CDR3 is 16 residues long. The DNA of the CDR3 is TGTGCCAGCAGTGCGGGGCACCTGTCAAACACCGGGGAGCTGTTTTTT. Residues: CASSAGHLSNTGELFF.

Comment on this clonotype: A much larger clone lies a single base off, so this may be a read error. In DNA form, the CDR3 reads TGTGCCAGCAGCTTAGGTGTCCACTCCTACGAGCTGTACTTC. This translates into CASSLGVHSYELYF. This chain uses TRBV11-3 with TRBJ2-7; no reliable D call. The CDR3 is 14 amino acids. Germline V gives CDR1 SGHNT, CDR2 YENEEA.

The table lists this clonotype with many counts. CDR3 in amino acids: CSGGRDKSNYGYTF. The CDR3 DNA sequence: TGCAGTGGGGGGAGGGATAAGAGTAACTATGGCTACACCTTC. J is TRBJ1-2 and V is TRBV20-1; maybe TRBD1 (5 bases). CDR1 and CDR2 from the germline V gene are DFQATT and SNEGSKA (reference sequence). Trimming removed 7 bases from V and 1 base from J, with 16 bases in between. This CDR3 is built from 14 residues.

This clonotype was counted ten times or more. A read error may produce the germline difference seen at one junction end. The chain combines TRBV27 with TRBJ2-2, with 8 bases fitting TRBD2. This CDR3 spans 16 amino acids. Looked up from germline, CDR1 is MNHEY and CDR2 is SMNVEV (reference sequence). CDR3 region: CASSLTSVSKTGELFF. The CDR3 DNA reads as TGTGCCAGCAGTTTGACTAGCGTCTCGAAGACCGGGGAGCTGTTTTTT.

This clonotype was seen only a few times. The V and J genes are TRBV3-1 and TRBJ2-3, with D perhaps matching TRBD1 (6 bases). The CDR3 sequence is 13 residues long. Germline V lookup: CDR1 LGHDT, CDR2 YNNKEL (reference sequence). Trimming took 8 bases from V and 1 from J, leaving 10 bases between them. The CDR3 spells CASSGVGTDTQYF. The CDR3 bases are TGTGCCAGCTCAGGGGTGGGCACAGATACGCAGTATTTT.

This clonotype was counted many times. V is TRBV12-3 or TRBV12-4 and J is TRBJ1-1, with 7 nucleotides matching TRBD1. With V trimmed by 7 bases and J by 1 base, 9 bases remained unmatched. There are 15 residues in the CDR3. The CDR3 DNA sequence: TGTGCCAGCACACCCGGACAGGTTGGGAACACTGAAGCTTTCTTT. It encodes CASTPGQVGNTEAFF.

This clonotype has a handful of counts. The chain's CDR3 is CAWSVGGGQPQHF. The DNA of the CDR3 is TGTGCCTGGAGTGTTGGGGGGGGTCAGCCCCAGCATTTT. This chain uses TRBV30 with TRBJ1-5; TRBD1 might be the D (5 bases). Trimming took off 0 bases at V and 6 bases at J, with 9 bases between the two ends. The CDR3 sequence is 13 residues long. Germline CDR1 is GTSNPN and CDR2 is SVGIG (reference sequence).

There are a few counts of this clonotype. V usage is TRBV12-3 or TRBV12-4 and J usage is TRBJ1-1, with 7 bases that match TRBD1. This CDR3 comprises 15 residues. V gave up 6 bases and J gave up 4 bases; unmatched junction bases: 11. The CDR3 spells CASSALQGLGTEAFF. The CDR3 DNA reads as TGTGCCAGCAGCGCTTTACAGGGGCTTGGCACTGAAGCTTTCTTT.

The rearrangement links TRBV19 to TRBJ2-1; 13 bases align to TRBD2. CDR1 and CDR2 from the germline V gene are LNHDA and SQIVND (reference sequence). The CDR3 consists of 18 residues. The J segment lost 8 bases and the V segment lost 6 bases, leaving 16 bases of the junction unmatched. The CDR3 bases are TGTGCCAGTAGAAGAGGACTAGCGGGAGTTGGGGTATTCGATGAGCAGTTCTTC. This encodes CASRRGLAGVGVFDEQFF.

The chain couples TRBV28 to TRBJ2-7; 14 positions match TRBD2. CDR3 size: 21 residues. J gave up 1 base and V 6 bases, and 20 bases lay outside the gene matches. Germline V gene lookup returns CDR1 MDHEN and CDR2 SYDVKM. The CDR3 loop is CASSLTQRLAGGPGFSYEQYF. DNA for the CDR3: TGTGCCAGCAGCCTTACCCAGAGACTAGCGGGAGGGCCGGGTTTTTCCTACGAGCAGTACTTC.

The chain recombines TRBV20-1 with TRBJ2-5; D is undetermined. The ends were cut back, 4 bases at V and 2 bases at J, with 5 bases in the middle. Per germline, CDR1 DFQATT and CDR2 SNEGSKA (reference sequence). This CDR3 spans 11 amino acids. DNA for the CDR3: TGCAGTGCTAAGATACAAGAGACCCAGTACTTC. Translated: CSAKIQETQYF.

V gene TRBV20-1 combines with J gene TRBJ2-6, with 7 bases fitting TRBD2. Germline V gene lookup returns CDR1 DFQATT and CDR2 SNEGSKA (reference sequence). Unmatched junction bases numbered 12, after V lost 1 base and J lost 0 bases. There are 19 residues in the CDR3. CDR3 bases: TGCAGTGCTAGAGTAGAGTGGGCTAGCGGCCGCTCTGGGGCCAACGTCCTGACTTTC. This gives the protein CSARVEWASGRSGANVLTF.

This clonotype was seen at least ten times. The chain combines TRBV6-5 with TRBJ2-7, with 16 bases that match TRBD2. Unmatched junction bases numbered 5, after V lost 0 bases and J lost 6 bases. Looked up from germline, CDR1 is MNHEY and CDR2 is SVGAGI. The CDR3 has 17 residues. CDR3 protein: CASSYSGLAGGPGEQYF. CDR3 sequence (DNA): TGTGCCAGCAGTTACTCGGGACTAGCGGGAGGGCCCGGCGAGCAGTACTTC.

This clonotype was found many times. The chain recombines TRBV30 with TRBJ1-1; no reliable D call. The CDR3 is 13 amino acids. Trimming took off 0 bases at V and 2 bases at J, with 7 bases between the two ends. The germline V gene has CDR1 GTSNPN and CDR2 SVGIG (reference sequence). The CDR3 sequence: CAWSVYRNTEAFF. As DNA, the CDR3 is TGTGCCTGGAGTGTCTACAGAAACACTGAAGCTTTCTTT.

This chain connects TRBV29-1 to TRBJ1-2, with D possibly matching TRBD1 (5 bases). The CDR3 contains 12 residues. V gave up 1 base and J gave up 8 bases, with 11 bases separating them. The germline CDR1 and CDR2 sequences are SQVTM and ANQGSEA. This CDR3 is CSVEGQGGGYTF. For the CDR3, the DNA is TGCAGCGTTGAAGGTCAGGGCGGGGGCTACACCTTC. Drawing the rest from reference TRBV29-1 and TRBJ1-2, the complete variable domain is SAVISQKPSRDICQRGTSLTIQCQVDSQVTMMFWYRQQPGQSLTLIATANQGSEATYESGFVIDKFPISRPNLTFSTLTVSNMSPEDSSIYLCSVEGQGGGYTFGSGTRLTVV.

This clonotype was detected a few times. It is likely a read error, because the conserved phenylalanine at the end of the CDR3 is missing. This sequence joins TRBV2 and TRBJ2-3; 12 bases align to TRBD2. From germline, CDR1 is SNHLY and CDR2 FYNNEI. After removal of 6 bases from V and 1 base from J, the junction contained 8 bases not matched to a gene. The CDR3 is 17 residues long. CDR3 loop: CASSETASGRGTDTQYS. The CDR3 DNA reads TGTGCCAGCAGCGAAACGGCTAGCGGGAGGGGCACAGATACGCAGTATTCT.

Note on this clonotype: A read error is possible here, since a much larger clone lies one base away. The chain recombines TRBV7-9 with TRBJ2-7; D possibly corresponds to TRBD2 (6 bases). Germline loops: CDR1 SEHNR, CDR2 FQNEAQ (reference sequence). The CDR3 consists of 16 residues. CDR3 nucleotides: TGTGTCAGCAGCTATCCTCCACGGGGGAGCTCCTACGAGCAGTACTTC. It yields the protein CVSSYPPRGSSYEQYF.

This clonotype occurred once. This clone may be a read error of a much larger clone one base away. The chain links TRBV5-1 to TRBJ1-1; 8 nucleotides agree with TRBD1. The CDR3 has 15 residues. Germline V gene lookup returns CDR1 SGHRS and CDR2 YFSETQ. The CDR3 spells CTSSWEQGVNTEAFF. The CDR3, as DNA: TGCACCAGCAGCTGGGAACAGGGGGTGAACACTGAAGCTTTCTTT.

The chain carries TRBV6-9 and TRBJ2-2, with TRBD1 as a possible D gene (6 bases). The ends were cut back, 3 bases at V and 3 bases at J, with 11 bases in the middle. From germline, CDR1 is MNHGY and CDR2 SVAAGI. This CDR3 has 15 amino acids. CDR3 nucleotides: TGTGCCAGCAGTTACCCGACAGGTTACACCGGGGAGCTGTTTTTT. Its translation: CASSYPTGYTGELFF.